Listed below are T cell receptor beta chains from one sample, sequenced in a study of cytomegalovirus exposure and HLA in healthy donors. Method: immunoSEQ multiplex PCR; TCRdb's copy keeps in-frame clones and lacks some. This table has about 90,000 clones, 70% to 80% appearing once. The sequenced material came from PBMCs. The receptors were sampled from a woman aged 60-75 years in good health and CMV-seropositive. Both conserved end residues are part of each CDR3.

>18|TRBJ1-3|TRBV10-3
CAISGEGQGSDSGNTIYF
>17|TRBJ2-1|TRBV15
CATSRDGRAVKKNEQFF
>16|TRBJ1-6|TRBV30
CAWSVRELSYNSPLHF
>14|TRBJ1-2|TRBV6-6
CASSLGGAQAGYTF
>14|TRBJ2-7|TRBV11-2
CASSLNRGPYEQYF
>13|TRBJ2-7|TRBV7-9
CASSLDRQDGQYF
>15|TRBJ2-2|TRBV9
CASRASGRPSGELFF
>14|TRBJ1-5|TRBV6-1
CASMRYRVGQPQHF
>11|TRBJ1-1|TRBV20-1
CSAPGGNEAFF
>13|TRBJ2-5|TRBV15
CATSAQGPETQYF
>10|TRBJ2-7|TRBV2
CASGLYEQYF
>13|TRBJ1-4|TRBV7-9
CASSPLTGWELFF
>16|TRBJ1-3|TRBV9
CASSPRTTGFMNTIYF
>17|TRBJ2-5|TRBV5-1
CASSLLGGGLLKETQYF
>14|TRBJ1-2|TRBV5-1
CASSLGDRGYGYTF
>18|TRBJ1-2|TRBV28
CAIIRDRGFIGTGYGYTF
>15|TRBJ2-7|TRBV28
CASSPPTSGMHEQYF
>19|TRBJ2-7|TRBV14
CASSQGVRGLAGARNEQYF